This TCR beta chain is drawn from a study of blood T cell repertoires in COVID-19 (TCRdb year 2020). At the level of the whole study: Samples from collaborators originated in the United States, Italy and Spain and spanned both the acute and convalescent phases of COVID-19. The prospective study material was composed of cDNA or gDNA derived from T cells, B-cell-depleted T cells, or PBMCs. The dataset comprised deeply sampled blood TCRbeta repertoires from subjects exposed to, actively infected with, or recovered from COVID-19. A freely available public database, intended as a resource for researchers studying the immune response to SARS-CoV-2, is where the repertoires were released. Samples came from the ongoing ImmuneRACE study (first 160 participants) plus 1,254 subjects from 6 global collaborators. Nearly every sample came with metadata listing a de-identified subject ID, COVID-19 status, age in years and sex. Where available, HLA class I and class II types were taken from metadata supplied by the sample provider and were not determined by assay-based typing.

Points on this clone: No antigen is known for it. Qualities for individual bases were not recorded, and no much larger clone is one base off.

After removal of 5 bases from V and 4 bases from J, the junction retains 7 bases not matched to a gene. CDR1 MDHEN and CDR2 SYDVKM were looked up in the germline V gene. CDR3 length: 15 amino acids, cysteine to phenylalanine. The kept DNA is CDR3 alone, 45 bases in frame from the first base. The collaborating institutions used their own protocols to collect whole blood in K2EDTA tubes. For TCRbeta analysis, collaborator samples were shipped as frozen whole blood, as isolated PBMCs, or as DNA extracted from either sample type. TCRbeta CDR3 regions were amplified from genomic DNA by means of the immunoSEQ Assay, a bias-controlled multiplex PCR. On the study's bioinformatics: Nucleated cell counts per sample were estimated from amplification of reference gene primers within the assay. To quantify the absolute abundance of each unique TCRbeta CDR3 rearrangement, sequence reads were collapsed and filtered. For each sample, productive Simpson clonality was calculated as the square root of Simpson's diversity index across productive rearrangements. Held by TCRdb, this immuneACCESS table contains in-frame sequences only and omits some clones. Under half of the omission traces to an unresolved V gene where checked; the cause of the rest is unknown. V and J calls and clone size are given by that table; D and trimming were obtained from the DNA. This sample lists around 200,000 clones; around four fifths were detected once. The ten largest clones represent 2.5% to 3% of the sample.

Beyond this particular receptor, the publication reports: Clinical and demographic metadata were provided uncurated, with the amount varying by source and participant.

This receptor was identified in a man in his forties or fifties with active or convalescent COVID-19. The chain employs TRBV28 and TRBJ2-3, with 9 bases in between that match TRBD1. Sequencing input: peripheral blood. The sequenced DNA is TGTGCCAGCAGTCGGGACAGGGTTACCGCAGATACGCAGTATTTT. It is translated as CASSRDRVTADTQYF.